This TCR beta chain was profiled in a study of multiple sclerosis patients with progressive multifocal leukoencephalopathy (dated by TCRdb to the late 2010s). At the level of the whole study: The study examined peripheral T and B cells of MS patients who developed PML (4 under natalizumab, 1 after alemtuzumab) and treated patients who did not. A couple of patients on natalizumab who later developed PML were tracked over time from before therapy, through 6 and 12 months, up to PML onset. The study was designed to detect JC virus-specific or public T-cell expansions arising at the time of PML onset. Results the study describes overall, beyond this receptor: When PML developed, neither common TRBV or TRBJ gene usage nor preferential TRBV-TRBJ pairings were detected. Analysis was restricted to peripheral blood, although for natalizumab-associated PML, cerebrospinal fluid or brain lymphocytes might be more informative. Because of the small, descriptive cohort, whether findings reflect JC virus infection or general immunocompromise remained unclear. Less diverse TRB repertoires in most PML patients were suggested by lower normalized Shannon entropy, whereas values near 1 were observed in the natalizumab-treated controls. Only PML patients had TRB clones above 0.5% frequency, but the clones expanded at PML onset were already present before and during natalizumab therapy.

What this sample's time point label stands for: around 12 months of natalizumab therapy. Read against the paper, the sample's treatment or condition label means: on natalizumab therapy at sampling. The controls were about five MS patients treated with natalizumab who did not develop PML and who were sampled longitudinally. All listed patients had previously received interferon beta, and all PML patients were female. T1 and T2 blood samples were collected at 6 and 12 months of natalizumab therapy, respectively. Ficoll-Hypaque density gradient centrifugation was used to isolate peripheral blood mononuclear cells. Using the immunoSEQ two-step multiplex PCR at survey-level depth, TRB CDR3 regions were amplified from genomic DNA. Each PCR was spiked with synthetic inline TR CDR3 controls spanning all V-J pairings to estimate template counts and remove amplification bias. Reads were processed so that amplification and sequencing bias were reduced, and quantification was performed against synthetic TR CDR3 analogs. The original methods were these. Raw data were processed in ImmunoSEQ Analyzer, with out-of-frame sequences and CDR3s containing stop codons removed, and genes were named according to IMGT nomenclature. Normalized Shannon entropy, defined as 1 minus Pielou's evenness, served as the summary measure of repertoire diversity. Two TRB sequences were counted as identical only if the two sequences had the same V gene, J gene and CDR3. Public PML clonotypes were CDR3s found in two or more PML-onset samples but not found earlier, in controls, or in public databases. Position-by-position CDR3 amino acid composition was analyzed in Skylign with the observed count method. Entries here come from immuneACCESS through TCRdb and include only in-frame sequences with V and J called. Some clones fail to appear in such tables; in the studies checked, an unresolved V gene covers under half of the shortfall, and the cause of the remainder is unknown. The DNA gave D and trimming, while V, J and clone size come from that table. Counted in this sample were over 20,000 clones; 91% of them appeared once. The ten largest clones take up about 2.1% of the sample.

The germline V gene (reference sequence) sets CDR1 to GTSNPN and CDR2 to SVGIG. Its CDR3 holds 14 amino acids, cysteine through phenylalanine. Left in the record is the CDR3 DNA by itself, 42 bases read in frame from the first base. Trimming at the junction amounts to 1 base on V and 2 bases on J, and the germline ends lie 9 bases apart. Concerning this clone itself: Its antigen is unknown. Within one base of it there is no much larger clone, and no base qualities were kept.

The chain couples TRBV30 to TRBJ1-5, with the D gene call left open. Sequenced here: PBMCs, sampled from a patient treated with natalizumab. The TCR was taken from a man aged 25 to 40 with multiple sclerosis. The CDR3 region has the sequence CAWSALLGNQPQHF. The DNA reads TGTGCCTGGAGTGCCCTTTTGGGCAATCAGCCCCAGCATTTT.